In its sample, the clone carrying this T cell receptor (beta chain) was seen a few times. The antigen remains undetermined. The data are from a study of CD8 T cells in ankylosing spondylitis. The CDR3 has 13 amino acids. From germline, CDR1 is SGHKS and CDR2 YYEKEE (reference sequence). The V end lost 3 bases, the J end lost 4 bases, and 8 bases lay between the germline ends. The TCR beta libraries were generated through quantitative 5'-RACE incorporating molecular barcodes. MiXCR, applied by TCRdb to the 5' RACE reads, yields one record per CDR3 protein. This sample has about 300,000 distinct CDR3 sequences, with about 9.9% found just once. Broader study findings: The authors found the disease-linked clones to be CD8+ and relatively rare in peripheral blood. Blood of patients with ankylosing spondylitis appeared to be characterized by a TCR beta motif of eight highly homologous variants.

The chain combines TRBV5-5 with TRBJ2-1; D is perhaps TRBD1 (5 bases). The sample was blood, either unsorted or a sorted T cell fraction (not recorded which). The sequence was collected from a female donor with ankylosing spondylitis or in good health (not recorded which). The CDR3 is CASSSRTYNEQFF. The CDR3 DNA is TGTGCCAGCAGCTCCCGGACATACAATGAGCAGTTCTTC.